This T cell receptor beta chain originates from a study of graft-versus-host responses after intestinal transplantation. Background on the study: Tacrolimus and steroids were given for around 3 years to all recipients after anti-thymocyte globulin induction.

Profiling relied on immunoSEQ multiplex PCR, and the TCRdb table lists in-frame clones only, not all of them. Among tens of thousands of clones listed, roughly 91% were seen once. Regarding the study as a whole: High graft-versus-host to host-versus-graft T cell clonal ratios marked allografts of patients with graft-donor macrochimerism. Declining HvG levels early post-transplant were linked to peak circulating GvH clone levels. Some GvH clones appeared in ileal mucosa or blood before recipient bone marrow.

Note on this clone: Antigen unknown.

This TCR derives from a human donor who received an intestinal transplant. The sequencing here drew on unstimulated CD8+ T cells sorted from spleen or lymph node cells, taken before intestinal transplant.

The CDR3 nucleotides are TGTGCCAGCAGTTCCCCCCCCGGGGGGCGTCAGGAGACCCAGTACTTC. Its translation is CASSSPPGGRQETQYF. The rearrangement links TRBV27 to TRBJ2-5, with TRBD2 as a possible D gene (7 bases). This CDR3 contains 16 residues. The V gene lost 4 bases and the J gene lost 5 bases, with 20 bases spanning the gap. Germline CDR1 and CDR2: MNHEY and SMNVEV (reference sequence).